Below are 22 T cell receptor beta chains sequenced from a single sample in a study of T cells in Graves' hyperthyroidism and ophthalmopathy. RNA transcripts served as the template for amplifying TCR beta CDR3 regions. The TCR CDR3 first-round RT-PCR relied on the HTBI primer set. Each CDR3 protein is one row after TCRdb ran MiXCR on the multiplex PCR reads. Found here are approximately 600,000 distinct CDR3 sequences, 12% to 15% of them singletons; the top ten hold 6.5% to 9%. Sequencing was performed on blood. These receptors all come from a woman aged 18-29 years with Graves' ophthalmopathy.

This clonotype turned up a few times. The chain joins TRBV19 to TRBJ2-7, with a tentative D call TRBD1 (6 bases). V was clipped by 4 bases and J by 3 bases, with 10 bases between them. CDR1 and CDR2 (germline): LNHDA, SQIVND (reference sequence). The CDR3 is 13 residues long. CDR3 nucleotide sequence: TGTGCCAGTAGTACCACAGGGCTCTACGAGCAGTACTTC. Protein: CASSTTGLYEQYF.

This clonotype was observed at least ten times. V gene TRBV7-9 combines with J gene TRBJ1-1; perhaps TRBD1 as D (5 bases). Per the germline V gene, CDR1 is SEHNR and CDR2 is FQNEAQ (reference sequence). The CDR3 runs to 19 residues. Trimming took 4 bases from V and 1 from J, leaving 25 bases between them. The CDR3 region is CASSYIYWGVREANTEAFF. In DNA form, the CDR3 reads TGTGCCAGCAGCTACATTTACTGGGGGGTACGTGAGGCGAACACTGAAGCTTTCTTT. The whole variable domain, filled in from reference TRBV7-9 and TRBJ1-1, reads DTGVSQNPRHKITKRGQNVTFRCDPISEHNRLYWYRQTLGQGPEFLTYFQNEAQLEKSRLLSDRFSAERPKGSFSTLEIQRTEQGDSAMYLCASSYIYWGVREANTEAFFGQGTRLTVV.

This clonotype was observed a handful of times. V and J are TRBV6-1 and TRBJ1-1; a possible D gene is TRBD1 (5 bases). Germline V gene sequence: CDR1 MNHNS, CDR2 SASEGT. The CDR3 extends over 15 amino acids. Between the trimmed V and J ends, which lost 6 bases and 4 bases, there was a span of 18 bases. The CDR3 reads CASSPYPRGATEAFF. The CDR3 DNA is TGTGCCAGCAGCCCATACCCCCGAGGGGCCACTGAAGCTTTCTTT.

This clonotype has ten or more counts. The gene calls are TRBV7-8 and TRBJ2-2; D possibly corresponds to TRBD1 (5 bases). There are 15 residues in the CDR3. CDR1 is SGHVS and CDR2 is FQNEAQ in the germline V gene. The V and J ends lost 2 bases and 3 bases respectively, with 10 bases between them. The CDR3 DNA is TGTGCCAGCAGCTTATCTGGGGCAGACACCGGGGAGCTGTTTTTT. Translating it yields CASSLSGADTGELFF.

J is TRBJ2-2 and V is TRBV24-1, with a possible D match to TRBD2 (7 bases). This CDR3 comprises 16 residues. V dropped 3 bases and J dropped 7 bases, with 17 bases sitting between them. CDR1 is KGHDR, CDR2 SFDVKD, per germline. The CDR3 here is CATSDAAGEGIGELFF. The CDR3 DNA is TGTGCCACCAGTGATGCAGCAGGGGAGGGGATCGGGGAGCTGTTTTTT.

As concerns this clonotype: Lacking the conserved final phenylalanine or tryptophan, this CDR3 likely reflects a read error. The CDR3 here is CAGSYGGGTLYNEQFS. CDR3 sequence (DNA): TGTGCCGGCAGTTACGGGGGCGGGACCCTTTACAATGAGCAGTTCTCC. The V and J genes are TRBV6-9 and TRBJ2-1, with D perhaps matching TRBD1 or TRBD2 (6 bases each). The CDR3 sequence is 16 residues long. The germline CDR1 and CDR2 sequences are MNHGY and SVAAGI.

This clonotype was recorded at least ten times. The gene calls are TRBV24-1 and TRBJ2-1, with 7 bases lining up with TRBD1. The germline CDR1 and CDR2 sequences are KGHDR and SFDVKD. This CDR3 has 16 amino acids. J was trimmed by 5 bases and V by 0 bases; bases with no gene match: 6. DNA of the CDR3: TGTGCCACCAGTGATTTGCGAGGGGGACAGAACAATGAGCAGTTCTTC. Amino acids: CATSDLRGGQNNEQFF.

This clonotype was counted many times. The chain joins TRBV27 to TRBJ1-5, with TRBD1 matching over 10 bases. V lost 5 bases to trimming and J lost 0 bases; unmatched junction nucleotides: 10. Germline assignment: CDR1 MNHEY and CDR2 SMNVEV (reference sequence). The CDR3 has 18 residues. The CDR3 DNA follows: TGTGCCAGCAGTCCCATAGACAGGGGGCTCGGTAGCAATCAGCCCCAGCATTTT. It codes for CASSPIDRGLGSNQPQHF.

Points on this clonotype: One junction end does not reproduce the germline sequence, and a read error may be involved. The V gene is TRBV5-5, the J gene TRBJ1-5; no firm D call. This CDR3 contains 13 residues. The germline V gene has CDR1 SGHKS and CDR2 YYEKEE (reference sequence). CDR3 DNA: TGTGCCAGCAGCTTAGGTGGGAATCGGCCCCAGCATTTT. It yields the protein CASSLGGNRPQHF.

The chain employs TRBV5-6 and TRBJ2-7; 10 bases agree with TRBD1. The CDR3 runs 15 residues. CDR1 is SGHDT, CDR2 YYEEEE, per germline. V was pared by 3 bases and J by 4 bases, with 7 bases of the junction left unmatched. In DNA form, the CDR3 reads TGTGCCAGCAGCTCGACAGGGGGCGCTAGATACGAGCAGTACTTC. This codes for CASSSTGGARYEQYF.

This clonotype has ten or more counts. The chain links TRBV12-5 to TRBJ2-5; 10 bases map to TRBD1. Per germline, CDR1 LGHNT and CDR2 FRNRAP. J lost 1 base, V lost 1 base, and 0 bases had no gene match. The CDR3 length is 15 residues. The CDR3 nucleotides read TGTGCTAGTGGTTTGGGACAGGGGGCCCAAGAGACCCAGTACTTC. This gives the protein CASGLGQGAQETQYF.

This clonotype was observed at least ten times. The chain combines TRBV7-2 with TRBJ2-3, with D perhaps matching TRBD1 (5 bases). This CDR3 contains 13 residues. The V gene lost 5 bases and the J gene lost 6 bases, with 12 bases spanning the gap. CDR1 is SGHTA, CDR2 FQGNSA, per germline. The CDR3 is CASSPGYGDTQYF. The CDR3 region has the DNA TGTGCCAGCAGCCCAGGGTATGGGGATACGCAGTATTTT.

This clonotype was seen a few times. This rearrangement joins TRBV7-9 to TRBJ2-7, with TRBD1 matching 9 bases. Germline lookup yields CDR1 SEHNR and CDR2 FQNEAQ (reference sequence). Trimming cost V 8 bases and J 3 bases; bases outside gene matches: 8. The CDR3 is 14 residues long. The CDR3 sequence is CASRPRQGVYEQYF. The CDR3 DNA is TGTGCCAGCCGCCCCCGACAGGGGGTCTACGAGCAGTACTTC.

Ten or more counts support this clonotype. This chain links TRBV2 with TRBJ1-4, with TRBD1 matching over 7 bases. This CDR3 comprises 17 residues. Germline CDR1 SNHLY, CDR2 FYNNEI. Unmatched junction bases numbered 12, after V lost 3 bases and J lost 5 bases. CDR3 protein: CASSDETGPKINEKLFF. CDR3 DNA: TGTGCCAGCAGTGACGAGACAGGGCCCAAGATAAATGAAAAACTGTTTTTT.

This clonotype was picked up a small number of times. In DNA form, the CDR3 reads TGTGCCAGTAGCTCTAGGAGTGGGGTAATGGGCTACGAGCAGTACTTC. Residues: CASSSRSGVMGYEQYF. The genes are TRBV19 and TRBJ2-7; D call uncertain. The germline CDR1 and CDR2 sequences are LNHDA and SQIVND (reference sequence). This CDR3 has 16 amino acids. Trimming removed 6 bases from V and 3 bases from J, with 21 bases in between.

This clonotype appeared a few times. The rearrangement uses TRBV6-5 and TRBJ2-2; 9 bases fit TRBD1. V shed 7 bases and J 3 bases; nucleotides not matched to a gene: 3. The CDR3 runs 14 residues. The V gene's germline CDR1 is MNHEY and CDR2 SVGAGI. CDR3 sequence (DNA): TGTGCCAGCACCAGGACAGGGGACACCGGGGAGCTGTTTTTT. This translates into CASTRTGDTGELFF.

This clonotype was observed at least ten times. The V call is TRBV24-1, the J call TRBJ1-5, with TRBD1 identical over 12 bases. The junction had 13 bases not matched to a gene; V was cut back by 12 bases and J by 5 bases. CDR3 length: 16 residues. Germline V gene data show CDR1 as KGHDR and CDR2 as SFDVKD. CDR3 sequence: CAASPGTGGRDQPQHF. The CDR3 bases are TGTGCCGCGTCCCCCGGGACAGGGGGCCGGGATCAGCCCCAGCATTTT.

Ten or more counts support this clonotype. V gene TRBV28 combines with J gene TRBJ1-6; the match to TRBD1 covers 9 bases. The V and J ends lost 6 bases and 16 bases, in that order; junction bases with no gene match: 10. Germline lookup yields CDR1 MDHEN and CDR2 SYDVKM. This CDR3 has 13 residues. This chain's CDR3 is CASRQPLQGALHF. The CDR3 DNA follows: TGTGCCAGCAGGCAACCTTTACAGGGGGCTCTCCACTTT.

This clonotype was counted many times. This sequence joins TRBV2 and TRBJ1-2; D is unresolved. The CDR3 consists of 11 residues. CDR1 SNHLY and CDR2 FYNNEI come from the germline V gene. Trimming took 6 bases from V and 8 from J, leaving 10 bases between them. CDR3 coding DNA: TGTGCCAGCAGCACGGTGGGGGGCTACACCTTC. It is translated as CASSTVGGYTF.

The chain is built from TRBV20-1 and TRBJ2-7; D remains unclear. This CDR3 is 13 amino acids long. Germline CDR1 DFQATT, CDR2 SNEGSKA (reference sequence). V lost 3 bases and J 2 bases, leaving 11 bases between the germline ends. The CDR3 loop is CSASPDEAYEQYF. The DNA of the CDR3 is TGCAGTGCTAGTCCGGACGAAGCCTACGAGCAGTACTTC.

The genes are TRBV9 and TRBJ2-1; D could derive from TRBD1 or TRBD2 (5 bases each). This CDR3 region has 15 residues. The germline V gene has CDR1 SGDLS and CDR2 YYNGEE. With 3 bases removed from V and 5 bases from J, the gap between germline ends came to 15 bases. CDR3 nucleotides: TGTGCCAGCAGCGATTATGGGACGTATAACAATGAGCAGTTCTTC. Translation: CASSDYGTYNNEQFF.

This clonotype occurred many times. V is TRBV28 and J is TRBJ2-1; D tentatively reads TRBD1 or TRBD2 (5 bases each). Looked up from germline, CDR1 is MDHEN and CDR2 is SYDVKM. V shed 5 bases and J shed 5 bases, with 19 bases lying between them. The CDR3 has 16 residues. The DNA of the CDR3 is TGTGCCAGCAGTCCCTCCCCGGGACGCGACGACAATGAGCAGTTCTTC. Amino acids: CASSPSPGRDDNEQFF.